These 28 T cell receptor beta chains came from one sample sequenced in a study of T cell responses to AZD1222 COVID-19 vaccine. The assay was immunoSEQ multiplex PCR, and TCRdb's table has in-frame clones only and misses some. Of about 97,000 clones listed, 70% to 90% are singletons. Sample: peripheral blood, taken on day 0 of AZD1222 vaccination. The receptors shown here come from an adult in good health.

V usage is TRBV11-3 and J usage is TRBJ2-3; D perhaps matches TRBD2 (5 bases). This CDR3 has 13 residues. Trimming left V 7 bases short and J 3 bases short, with 11 bases between. Germline values: CDR1 SGHNT, CDR2 YENEEA. CDR3 protein: CASTPSGTDTQYF. CDR3 nucleotide sequence: TGTGCCAGCACCCCCTCGGGGACAGATACGCAGTATTTT.

The rearrangement links TRBV7-6 to TRBJ1-3; maybe TRBD1 (6 bases). V lost 5 bases to trimming and J lost 0 bases, with 14 bases between them. The germline gives CDR1 SGHVS, CDR2 FNYEAQ. This CDR3 region has 16 residues. The CDR3 here is CASSPGGPLSGNTIYF. The CDR3 nucleotides read TGTGCCAGCAGCCCCGGGGGCCCTCTCTCTGGAAACACCATATATTTT.

The genes are TRBV5-1 and TRBJ2-5, with D tentatively TRBD1 (5 bases). V dropped 3 bases and J dropped 5 bases, with 29 bases sitting between them. Germline V gene lookup returns CDR1 SGHRS and CDR2 YFSETQ. CDR3 size: 19 residues. CDR3 region: CASSSIGRKIGVSGETQYF. CDR3 nucleotide sequence: TGCGCCAGCAGCTCAATTGGCCGAAAGATAGGGGTGTCGGGTGAGACCCAGTACTTC.

V and J are TRBV7-3 and TRBJ1-1, with 9 bases fitting TRBD1. The ends lost 4 bases at V and 5 bases at J; junction bases unmatched: 11. The germline V gene encodes CDR1 SGHTA and CDR2 FQGTGA. The CDR3 covers 16 residues. CDR3 in DNA: TGTGCCAGCAGCTCGGATAAGGACAGGGGTGGGACTGAAGCTTTCTTT. Translated: CASSSDKDRGGTEAFF.

This sequence joins TRBV2 and TRBJ1-1, with D maybe TRBD1 (5 bases). The V and J ends lost 7 bases and 11 bases respectively, with 8 bases between them. Germline values: CDR1 SNHLY, CDR2 FYNNEI. The length of the CDR3 is 9 residues. CDR3 protein: CASNRGAFF. The CDR3 nucleotides read TGTGCCAGCAATCGGGGGGCTTTCTTT.

The chain carries TRBV7-3 and TRBJ1-1, with 9 bases identical to TRBD1. Germline loops: CDR1 SGHTA, CDR2 FQGTGA. The CDR3 has 13 amino acids. The trim removed 8 bases at V and 4 bases at J, leaving 5 bases unmatched. The CDR3, as DNA: TGTGCCAGCTCGGGGACAGGGAGCACTGAAGCTTTCTTT. Protein product: CASSGTGSTEAFF.

The chain links TRBV27 to TRBJ1-2; D is undetermined. CDR1 and CDR2 (germline): MNHEY, SMNVEV (reference sequence). The CDR3 contains 13 residues. V was shortened by 2 bases and J by 1 base, with 5 bases between the two germline ends. The CDR3 nucleotides read TGTGCCAGCAGTTTACACAGTAACTATGGCTACACCTTC. It yields the protein CASSLHSNYGYTF.

CDR3 nucleotides: TGTGCCAGCAGGCAAGGGGCAGGGACGAACACTGAAGCTTTCTTT. Translation: CASRQGAGTNTEAFF. The chain has TRBV6-5 and TRBJ1-1; D is perhaps TRBD1 (5 bases). The CDR3 covers 15 residues. Trimming left V 6 bases short and J 1 base short, with 15 bases between. Germline V lookup: CDR1 MNHEY, CDR2 SVGAGI.

The genes are TRBV18 and TRBJ1-3, with a tentative D call TRBD1 (6 bases). This CDR3 spans 16 amino acids. Germline V CDR1 and CDR2: KGHSH, LQKENI. Trimming took 2 bases from V and 3 from J, leaving 14 bases between them. CDR3 sequence reads: CASSPTSGGRGNTIYF. The CDR3 DNA reads as TGTGCCAGCTCACCAACTTCGGGGGGGCGTGGAAACACCATATATTTT.

The chain has TRBV5-8 and TRBJ1-3; 8 bases align to TRBD1. V lost 3 bases, J lost 1 base, and 9 bases stayed unmatched. The CDR3 is made up of 17 amino acids. Germline values: CDR1 SGHTS, CDR2 YDEGEE. The CDR3 loop is CASSYLYDRGSGNTIYF. CDR3 nucleotides: TGTGCCAGCAGCTACCTATATGACAGGGGATCTGGAAACACCATATATTTT.

This clone was observed a few times. V usage is TRBV11-1 and J usage is TRBJ1-1; unclear D gene. The V gene's germline CDR1 is SGHAT and CDR2 FQDESV (reference sequence). Trimming removed 8 bases at V and 3 bases at J, with 19 bases between. This CDR3 contains 15 residues. CDR3 in amino acids: CASGPSGVSHTEAFF. The CDR3 region has the DNA TGTGCCAGCGGCCCCTCCGGGGTCTCGCACACTGAAGCTTTCTTT.

Only one count was recorded for this clone. The chain uses TRBV27 and TRBJ1-5; the D gene is possibly TRBD1 (6 bases). Germline V gene lookup returns CDR1 MNHEY and CDR2 SMNVEV (reference sequence). This CDR3 comprises 14 residues. Trimming took 3 bases from V and 7 from J, leaving 13 bases between them. The CDR3 nucleotides read TGTGCCAGCAGTTTTCTCAGGGGAGGACAGCCCCAGCATTTT. Its translation: CASSFLRGGQPQHF.

The V gene is TRBV12-5, the J gene TRBJ1-6; possible D gene TRBD1, 6 bases. The CDR3 runs 12 residues. Between the trimmed V and J ends, which lost 5 bases and 14 bases, there was a span of 13 bases. Looked up from germline, CDR1 is LGHNT and CDR2 is FRNRAP. CDR3 residues: CASGLLKGALHF. The DNA for the CDR3 is TGTGCTAGTGGTCTTCTTAAGGGGGCCCTCCACTTT.

J is TRBJ1-1 and V is TRBV7-3, with TRBD1 as a possible D gene (5 bases). The CDR3 is made up of 13 amino acids. The germline V gene has CDR1 SGHTA and CDR2 FQGTGA. The V gene lost 5 bases and the J gene lost 1 base, with 8 bases spanning the gap. The CDR3 is CASSTTGNTEAFF. In DNA, the CDR3 is TGTGCCAGCAGCACAACAGGGAACACTGAAGCTTTCTTT. The whole variable domain, remainder taken from reference TRBV7-3 and TRBJ1-1, is GAGVSQTPSNKVTEKGKYVELRCDPISGHTALYWYRQSLGQGPEFLIYFQGTGAADDSGLPNDRFFAVRPEGSVSTLKIQRTERGDSAVYLCASSTTGNTEAFFGQGTRLTVV.

The chain uses TRBV21-1 and TRBJ1-3; the D call in the table, TRBD1, was not verified against the DNA. TRBV21-1 is a listed pseudogene. The CDR3 runs to 17 residues. CDR3 in amino acids: CASSSRDTISSGNTIYF. The CDR3 region has the DNA TGTGCCAGCAGCTCCCGGGACACCATCAGCTCTGGAAACACCATATATTTT.

The chain combines TRBV6-5 with TRBJ1-2; TRBD1 is a possible D gene (6 bases). The germline gives CDR1 MNHEY, CDR2 SVGAGI. The CDR3 is 14 amino acids. Trimming removed 8 bases from V and 0 bases from J, with 13 bases in between. CDR3 in DNA: TGTGCCAGCGTCACAGGGTCCCCTAACTATGGCTACACCTTC. Translated, it gives CASVTGSPNYGYTF.

This sequence joins TRBV6-5 and TRBJ1-1, with 8 bases identical to TRBD1. Per the germline V gene, CDR1 is MNHEY and CDR2 is SVGAGI. The CDR3 covers 15 residues. J was trimmed by 1 base and V by 6 bases; bases with no gene match: 7. The CDR3 sequence: CASRPTGDGNTEAFF. DNA of the CDR3: TGTGCCAGCAGGCCGACAGGGGATGGGAACACTGAAGCTTTCTTT.

The rearrangement uses TRBV3-1 (or the pseudogene TRBV3-2) and TRBJ1-2, with D uncertain. V was pared by 0 bases and J by 7 bases, with 18 bases between. This CDR3 has 16 residues. The germline gives CDR1 LGHDT, CDR2 YNNKEL (reference sequence). CDR3: CASSQERSGSIGGYTF. The CDR3 DNA sequence: TGTGCCAGCAGCCAAGAACGGTCCGGGAGTATTGGTGGCTACACCTTC.

This chain joins TRBV4-1 and TRBJ1-2, with D hard to call. CDR3 length: 15 residues. Trimming removed 0 bases from V and 1 base from J, with 9 bases in between. Germline values: CDR1 MGHRA, CDR2 YSYEKL. Here the CDR3 reads CASSQEIVNNYGYTF. CDR3 nucleotides: TGCGCCAGCAGCCAAGAAATCGTCAATAACTATGGCTACACCTTC.

V and J are TRBV27 and TRBJ1-1; D gene unclear. From germline, CDR1 is MNHEY and CDR2 SMNVEV (reference sequence). V lost 2 bases, J lost 4 bases, and 11 bases lay in between. The CDR3 is made up of 14 amino acids. CDR3 DNA: TGTGCCAGCAGTTTAGTGGGGTCGAGCACTGAAGCTTTCTTT. It encodes CASSLVGSSTEAFF.

Here the CDR3 DNA reads TGTGCCAGCAGAAGCTATCTGGGTCGGACTGAAGCTTTCTTT. Its translation: CASRSYLGRTEAFF. The genes are TRBV6-5 and TRBJ1-1; D remains ambiguous. Germline V gene lookup returns CDR1 MNHEY and CDR2 SVGAGI. The CDR3 extends over 14 amino acids. Trimming left V 6 bases short and J 5 bases short, with 16 bases between.

The chain employs TRBV10-1 and TRBJ2-7; tentatively, D is TRBD2 (5 bases). This CDR3 is built from 12 residues. Trimming pared 7 bases from V and 4 bases from J, leaving 11 bases between. Germline V gene sequence: CDR1 WNHNN, CDR2 SYGVQD (reference sequence). The CDR3 sequence: CASTRAGYEQYF. The CDR3 nucleotides are TGCGCCAGCACGAGGGCTGGGTACGAGCAGTACTTC.

The V call is TRBV29-1, the J call TRBJ2-1; a weak D match, TRBD1 (6 bases). The V and J ends lost 7 bases and 1 base respectively, with 14 bases between them. The CDR3 is made up of 14 amino acids. The germline CDR1 and CDR2 sequences are SQVTM and ANQGSEA. The chain's CDR3 is CSAKTGSSYNEQFF. CDR3 nucleotides: TGCAGCGCCAAAACAGGGTCGTCCTACAATGAGCAGTTCTTC.

CDR3 residues: CASSQTHAVTLQYF. The CDR3 region has the DNA TGTGCCAGCAGCCAGACACATGCCGTGACTCTGCAGTACTTC. The chain recombines TRBV5-5 with TRBJ2-7, with D unresolved. Germline V CDR1 and CDR2: SGHKS, YYEKEE (reference sequence). Trimming pared 4 bases from V and 9 bases from J, leaving 20 bases between. The CDR3 is made up of 14 amino acids.

The CDR3 sequence is CASSYDFGFGGQPQHF. The CDR3 region has the DNA TGTGCCAGCAGTTACGATTTCGGTTTCGGCGGGCAGCCCCAGCATTTT. The chain has TRBV6-2 or TRBV6-3 and TRBJ1-5, with D unclear. CDR1 is MNHEY and CDR2 is SVGEGT in the germline V gene. This CDR3 has 16 residues. V was cut by 2 bases and J by 7 bases, with 18 bases left in between.

This rearrangement joins TRBV9 to TRBJ1-2; tentative D call: TRBD1 (6 bases). Per germline, CDR1 SGDLS and CDR2 YYNGEE. The CDR3 runs to 18 residues. The V end lost 2 bases, the J end lost 0 bases, and 20 bases lay between the germline ends. This chain's CDR3 is CASSVGTWGQDSNYGYTF. The CDR3 DNA is TGTGCCAGCAGCGTCGGTACTTGGGGGCAGGACTCTAACTATGGCTACACCTTC.

The rearrangement joins TRBV7-8 to TRBJ2-2; the D is unclear. V was clipped by 5 bases and J by 5 bases, with 9 bases between them. Germline V gene sequence: CDR1 SGHVS, CDR2 FQNEAQ. This CDR3 comprises 13 residues. DNA of the CDR3: TGTGCCAGCAGCCTGGTCAGGACCGGGGAGCTGTTTTTT. The encoded protein is CASSLVRTGELFF.

As DNA, the CDR3 is TGTGCCAGCAGTTCACCGTCGGGGAATCAGCCCCAGCATTTT. Protein product: CASSSPSGNQPQHF. This chain joins TRBV28 and TRBJ1-5; D unresolved. Deletions cut 4 bases from V and 4 bases from J, with 11 bases between. The CDR3 extends over 14 amino acids. Per the germline V gene, CDR1 is MDHEN and CDR2 is SYDVKM.